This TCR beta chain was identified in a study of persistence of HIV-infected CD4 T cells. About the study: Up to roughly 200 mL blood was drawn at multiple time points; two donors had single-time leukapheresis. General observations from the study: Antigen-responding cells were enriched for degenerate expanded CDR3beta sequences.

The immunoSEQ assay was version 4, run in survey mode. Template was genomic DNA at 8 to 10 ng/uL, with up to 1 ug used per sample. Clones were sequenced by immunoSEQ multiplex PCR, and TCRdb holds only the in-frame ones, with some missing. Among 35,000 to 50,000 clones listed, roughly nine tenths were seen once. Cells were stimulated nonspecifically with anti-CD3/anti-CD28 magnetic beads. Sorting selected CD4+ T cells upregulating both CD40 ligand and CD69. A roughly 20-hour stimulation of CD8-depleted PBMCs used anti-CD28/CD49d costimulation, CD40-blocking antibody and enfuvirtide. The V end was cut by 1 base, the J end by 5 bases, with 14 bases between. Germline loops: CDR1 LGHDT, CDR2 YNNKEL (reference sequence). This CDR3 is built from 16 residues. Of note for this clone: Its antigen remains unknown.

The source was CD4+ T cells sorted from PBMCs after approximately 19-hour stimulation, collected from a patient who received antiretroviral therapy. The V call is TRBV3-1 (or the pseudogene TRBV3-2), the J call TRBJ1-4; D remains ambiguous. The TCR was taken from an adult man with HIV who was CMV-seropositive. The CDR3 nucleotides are TGTGCCAGCAGCCAAGGTTTTCGGGCCGTAAATGAAAAACTGTTTTTT. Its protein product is CASSQGFRAVNEKLFF.